The 27 T cell receptor beta chains below come from one sample, sequenced in a study of metastatic and nonmetastatic thyroid tumors. TCRdb re-called the PCR reads with MiXCR. The sample includes about 4,300 clones, under 25% seen only once; the top ten take roughly 8%. Each patient came to thyroid surgery without any prior treatment (of any kind). Sequencing was done on a sample of tumor tissue. The receptors here all came from a female donor with papillary thyroid cancer or a benign thyroid nodule (not recorded which). Some clones in this sample may be carry-over from other donors' samples.

This clone was recorded a few times. The CDR3 end shows no conserved phenylalanine or tryptophan, and so a read error is likely. It is unclear where the CDR3 begins or ends on the DNA, so no DNA is shown, and the CDR3 is as TCRdb lists it. The chain couples TRBV30 to TRBJ1-1. CDR1 GTSNPN and CDR2 SVGIG come from the germline V gene (reference sequence). A total of 13 residues make up the CDR3, ends included. This chain's CDR3 is CAWTPSRALKTFL.

The V call is TRBV7-9, the J call TRBJ2-2; D is unresolved. The CDR3 sequence is 13 residues long. Germline values: CDR1 SEHNR, CDR2 FQNEAQ (reference sequence). Trimming cost V 2 bases and J 4 bases, with 5 bases left between them. CDR3 bases: TGTGCCAGCAGCTTAAAAGGCACCGGGGAGCTGTTTTTT. It encodes CASSLKGTGELFF. Complete variable domain (other parts from reference TRBV7-9 and TRBJ2-2): DTGVSQNPRHKITKRGQNVTFRCDPISEHNRLYWYRQTLGQGPEFLTYFQNEAQLEKSRLLSDRFSAERPKGSFSTLEIQRTEQGDSAMYLCASSLKGTGELFFGEGSRLTVL.

J is TRBJ1-1 and V is TRBV6-4; a possible D gene is TRBD1 (5 bases). Germline V CDR1 and CDR2: MRHNA, SNTAGT. The V gene lost 2 bases and the J gene lost 0 bases, with 13 bases spanning the gap. This CDR3 has 16 residues. CDR3 DNA: TGTGCCAGCAGTGACGCACCGGGACCTATGAACACTGAAGCTTTCTTT. Its protein product is CASSDAPGPMNTEAFF.

The gene calls are TRBV7-2 and TRBJ2-2, with TRBD1 matching over 8 bases. CDR3 length: 15 amino acids. Germline loops: CDR1 SGHTA, CDR2 FQGNSA. V lost 6 bases to trimming and J lost 6 bases; unmatched junction nucleotides: 9. The CDR3, as DNA: TGTGCCAGCAGGCCTGGGACAGGCCGCGCCGGGGAGCTGTTTTTT. It specifies CASRPGTGRAGELFF.

This chain links TRBV6-1 with TRBJ2-7; possible D gene TRBD1, 5 bases. Germline lookup yields CDR1 MNHNS and CDR2 SASEGT. The CDR3 is 14 amino acids. Trimming pared 8 bases from V and 2 bases from J, leaving 16 bases between. The CDR3 region is CASLVGVKTYEQYF. CDR3 in DNA: TGTGCCAGCTTGGTAGGGGTCAAGACCTACGAGCAGTACTTC.

This clone was seen only a few times. This chain links TRBV19 with TRBJ2-7; 7 bases map to TRBD1. Germline values: CDR1 LNHDA, CDR2 SQIVND (reference sequence). With 5 bases clipped from V and 0 bases from J, the junction kept 4 bases outside the gene matches. The CDR3 is made up of 14 amino acids. CDR3: CASSLHRGSYEQYF. CDR3 sequence (DNA): TGTGCCAGTAGTCTCCACAGGGGCTCCTACGAGCAGTACTTC. The full variable domain, in which reference TRBV19 and TRBJ2-7 provide the parts outside the CDR3, is DGGITQSPKYLFRKEGQNVTLSCEQNLNHDAMYWYRQDPGQGLRLIYYSQIVNDFQKGDIAEGYSVSREKKESFPLTVTSAQKNPTAFYLCASSLHRGSYEQYFGPGTRLTVT.

By sample share, this clone is medium-sized. The rearrangement links TRBV11-1 to TRBJ2-2, with TRBD2 matching over 9 bases. This CDR3 is 18 amino acids long. V lost 2 bases and J lost 4; bases outside the gene matches: 11. Germline values: CDR1 SGHAT, CDR2 FQDESV (reference sequence). The DNA of the CDR3 is TGTGCCAGCAGCTTATCCCTAGGGATAGCGGGAGTCACCGGGGAGCTGTTTTTT. Translation: CASSLSLGIAGVTGELFF.

This clone was picked up a small number of times. The chain recombines TRBV6-1 with TRBJ1-5; possible D gene TRBD1, 5 bases. The CDR3 loop spans 13 amino acids. Germline assignment: CDR1 MNHNS and CDR2 SASEGT. V lost 8 bases, J lost 4 bases, and 12 bases lay in between. CDR3 in amino acids: CASALGRNQPQHF. The CDR3 DNA reads TGTGCCAGCGCTCTGGGGCGGAATCAGCCCCAGCATTTT.

Within the sample, this clone is medium-sized. The chain employs TRBV20-1 and TRBJ2-7; a possible D gene is TRBD2 (5 bases). Germline assignment: CDR1 DFQATT and CDR2 SNEGSKA (reference sequence). The CDR3 runs 15 residues. Trimming stripped 0 bases from V and 3 bases from J, with 15 bases between. The CDR3 bases are TGCAGTGCTAGAGATTCCGCGAGAGGGAGCTACGAGCAGTACTTC. Translated: CSARDSARGSYEQYF.

This chain uses TRBV19 with TRBJ1-2, with TRBD1 matching 7 bases. Germline V gene sequence: CDR1 LNHDA, CDR2 SQIVND (reference sequence). Germline trimming cut 7 bases from V and 2 bases from J; bases unmatched to any gene: 7. This CDR3 is built from 14 residues. CDR3 sequence (DNA): TGTGCCAGTAATCAAGGGGGCGACAACTATGGCTACACCTTC. As protein: CASNQGGDNYGYTF.

The chain uses TRBV28 and TRBJ2-1; 8 nucleotides align to TRBD2. Germline V gene lookup returns CDR1 MDHEN and CDR2 SYDVKM. The junction had 10 bases not matched to a gene; V was cut back by 5 bases and J by 7 bases. The CDR3 extends over 15 amino acids. CDR3 DNA sequence: TGTGCCAGCAGTGCTGTAGCGGGAATTGGGAATGAGCAGTTCTTC. The encoded protein is CASSAVAGIGNEQFF.

The chain couples TRBV2 to TRBJ1-4; 8 positions match TRBD1. The germline CDR1 and CDR2 sequences are SNHLY and FYNNEI. V gave up 7 bases and J gave up 3 bases; unmatched junction bases: 7. The CDR3 totals 15 residues. This CDR3 reads CASTLQGVANEKLFF. The DNA for the CDR3 is TGTGCCAGCACCCTACAGGGGGTGGCTAATGAAAAACTGTTTTTT.

This clone was counted only a few times. Compared with germline, one end of the junction differs, possibly owing to a read error. The gene calls are TRBV9 and TRBJ2-3; D is uncertain. Germline assignment: CDR1 SGDLS and CDR2 YYNGEE. The CDR3 extends over 13 amino acids. The CDR3 DNA reads as TGTGTCAGCAGCGTAGAGTGGACGGATACGCAGTATTTT. Protein: CVSSVEWTDTQYF.

This clone ranks as large. Other DNA sequences of this sample code for an identical CDR3. The J gene is TRBJ2-3, the V gene TRBV28, with D unclear. This CDR3 has 13 amino acids. CDR1 and CDR2 from the germline V gene are MDHEN and SYDVKM. The V end was cut by 6 bases, the J end by 3 bases, with 10 bases between. The CDR3 nucleotides are TGTGCCAGCAGCCCCCCCTTGACAGATACGCAGTATTTT. Translating it yields CASSPPLTDTQYF.

The rearrangement joins TRBV28 to TRBJ1-6, with 7 nucleotides matching TRBD1. The CDR3 has 17 amino acids. V lost 5 bases to trimming and J lost 4 bases; unmatched junction nucleotides: 11. Germline V gene data show CDR1 as MDHEN and CDR2 as SYDVKM. CDR3 nucleotides: TGTGCCAGCAGTCCGAACCCGACAGGGACATATAATTCACCCCTCCACTTT. Translation gives CASSPNPTGTYNSPLHF.

Comments on this clone: Other nucleotide sequences in the sample specify the same CDR3. The V gene is TRBV28, the J gene TRBJ2-4, with D maybe TRBD2 (6 bases). Germline values: CDR1 MDHEN, CDR2 SYDVKM. This CDR3 region has 14 residues. Between the trimmed V and J ends, which lost 2 bases and 10 bases, there was a span of 15 bases. CDR3 nucleotide sequence: TGTGCCAGCAGTTTAGCTGGAGGGCCGGATATTCAGTACTTC. This gives the protein CASSLAGGPDIQYF. Together with reference TRBV28 and TRBJ2-4, the CDR3 gives the full variable domain: DVKVTQSSRYLVKRTGEKVFLECVQDMDHENMFWYRQDPGLGLRLIYFSYDVKMKEKGDIPEGYSVSREKKERFSLILESASTNQTSMYLCASSLAGGPDIQYFGAGTRLSVL.

This clone has just a few counts. The V call is TRBV28, the J call TRBJ2-7, with D perhaps assigned TRBD1 or TRBD2 (5 bases each). The CDR3 covers 14 residues. V lost 2 bases and J 2 bases, leaving 10 bases between the germline ends. Germline CDR1 and CDR2: MDHEN and SYDVKM. DNA of the CDR3: TGTGCCAGCAGTTTAATGGGGGTAACCTACGAGCAGTACTTC. It specifies CASSLMGVTYEQYF.

In its sample, this clone is large. The CDR3 loop reads CASSRGTENTEAFF. The CDR3 coding sequence is TGTGCCAGTAGTAGGGGGACAGAGAACACTGAAGCTTTCTTT. The V call is TRBV19, the J call TRBJ1-1, with 7 positions matching TRBD1. Trimming cost V 4 bases and J 1 base; bases outside gene matches: 3. CDR3 length: 14 residues. CDR1 LNHDA and CDR2 SQIVND come from the germline V gene (reference sequence).

In this sample, this clone is large. The CDR3 DNA reads TGCGCCAGCAGTGATCGGGCGGGAGGGCCTTCCTACGAGCAGTACTTC. This translates into CASSDRAGGPSYEQYF. The rearrangement links TRBV10-2 to TRBJ2-7; TRBD2 matches 9 bases. Germline CDR1 is WSHSY and CDR2 is SAAADI. V lost 3 bases to trimming and J lost 1 base; unmatched junction nucleotides: 7. This CDR3 has 16 amino acids.

The chain uses TRBV12-5 and TRBJ1-1; D unclear. V was shortened by 7 bases and J by 1 base, with 13 bases between the two germline ends. The germline V gene encodes CDR1 LGHNT and CDR2 FRNRAP. The CDR3 is made up of 14 amino acids. The chain's CDR3 is CASAGQMGNTEAFF. The CDR3 coding sequence is TGTGCTAGTGCGGGCCAGATGGGGAACACTGAAGCTTTCTTT.

This clone was counted a few times. The genes are TRBV28 and TRBJ1-1; 7 bases map to TRBD1. CDR1 and CDR2 (germline): MDHEN, SYDVKM. V trimming: 4 bases; J trimming: 0 bases; junction bases outside the gene matches: 11. CDR3 size: 17 residues. The CDR3 spells CASSSNYRGNMNTEAFF. The CDR3 DNA reads TGTGCCAGCAGTTCAAATTACAGGGGAAACATGAACACTGAAGCTTTCTTT.

Within the sample, this clone is medium-sized. V is TRBV5-1 and J is TRBJ1-1, with D possibly TRBD1 on 6 matching bases. There are 15 residues in the CDR3. V gave up 3 bases and J gave up 3 bases, with 15 bases separating them. CDR1 is SGHRS and CDR2 is YFSETQ in the germline V gene. The DNA of the CDR3 is TGCGCCAGCAGCTCAGTCCAGGGGCTGGACACTGAAGCTTTCTTT. It encodes CASSSVQGLDTEAFF.

In this sample, this clone is medium-sized. The V gene is TRBV9, the J gene TRBJ2-1; 10 nucleotides agree with TRBD2. Germline-derived CDR1 and CDR2 are SGDLS and YYNGEE. The CDR3 runs 15 residues. V lost 2 bases, J lost 4 bases, and 3 bases stayed unmatched. As DNA, the CDR3 is TGTGCCAGCAGCGTCGGACTAGCGGTTTACAATGAGCAGTTCTTC. Translated: CASSVGLAVYNEQFF.

The chain has TRBV28 and TRBJ1-2; possible D gene TRBD1, 5 bases. Germline V gives CDR1 MDHEN, CDR2 SYDVKM. CDR3 length equals 13 residues. The germline V and J ends were trimmed by 5 bases and 4 bases, with 11 bases remaining between them. CDR3 bases: TGTGCCAGCAGTAAGGGACTGAGCTATGGCTACACCTTC. Translated: CASSKGLSYGYTF.

This chain joins TRBV7-3 and TRBJ1-1, with TRBD1 identical over 8 bases. CDR1 is SGHTA, CDR2 FQGTGA, per germline. V gave up 4 bases and J gave up 0 bases; unmatched junction bases: 1. The CDR3 consists of 14 residues. CDR3 residues: CASSSTGVNTEAFF. The CDR3, as DNA: TGTGCCAGCAGCTCGACAGGGGTGAACACTGAAGCTTTCTTT.

The J gene is TRBJ1-2, the V gene TRBV20-1; TRBD1 might be the D (5 bases). The V gene lost 0 bases and the J gene lost 8 bases, with 19 bases spanning the gap. The germline gives CDR1 DFQATT, CDR2 SNEGSKA (reference sequence). The CDR3 extends over 15 amino acids. CDR3: CSARDGPTVLYGYTF. CDR3 in DNA: TGCAGTGCTAGAGATGGTCCGACAGTACTCTACGGCTACACCTTC.

The table lists this clone with a few counts. DNA of the CDR3: TGTGCCAGCAGTTACTCGGCGGGACGCAATCAGCCCCAGCATTTT. Residues: CASSYSAGRNQPQHF. V and J are TRBV6-5 and TRBJ1-5; tentatively, D is TRBD1 (5 bases). Germline V gene lookup returns CDR1 MNHEY and CDR2 SVGAGI. V shed 0 bases and J shed 2 bases, with 8 bases lying between them. The length of the CDR3 is 15 residues.